This TCR beta chain was sequenced for a study of blood T cell repertoires in COVID-19. Overall study context: Samples taken during acute and convalescent COVID-19 were collected in the United States, Italy and Spain. In each case, the material was cDNA or gDNA derived from T cells, B-cell-depleted T cells, or PBMCs.

Sequenced by immunoSEQ multiplex PCR; TCRdb stores in-frame clones only, minus some. This sample has a few hundred thousand clones; about 83% occur once, and the top ten carry 1% to 1.5%. Germline assignment: CDR1 MNHEY and CDR2 SMNVEV (reference sequence). V was trimmed by 4 bases and J by 4 bases, leaving 10 bases between them. The CDR3 runs 13 residues. This clone has more than one count but fewer than ten. The source is a woman aged 45-60 years with acute or convalescent COVID-19. The chain employs TRBV27 and TRBJ2-5; D is possibly TRBD1 (5 bases). Specimen: peripheral blood. CDR3 DNA sequence: TGTGCCAGCAGTTCCGACAGAGGAGAGACCCAGTACTTC. Translating gives CASSSDRGETQYF.